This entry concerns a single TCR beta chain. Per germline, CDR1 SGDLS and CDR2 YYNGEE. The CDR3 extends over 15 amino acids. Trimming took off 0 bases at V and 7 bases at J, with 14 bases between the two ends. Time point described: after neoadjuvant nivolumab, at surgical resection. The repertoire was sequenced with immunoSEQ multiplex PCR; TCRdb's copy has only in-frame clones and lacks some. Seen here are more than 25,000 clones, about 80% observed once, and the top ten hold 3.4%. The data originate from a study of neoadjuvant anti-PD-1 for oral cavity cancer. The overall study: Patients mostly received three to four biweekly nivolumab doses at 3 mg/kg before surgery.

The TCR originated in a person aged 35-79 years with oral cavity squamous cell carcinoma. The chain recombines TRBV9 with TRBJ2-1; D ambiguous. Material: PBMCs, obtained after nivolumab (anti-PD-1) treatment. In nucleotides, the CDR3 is TGTGCCAGCAGCGTAGCTGGATCCCTTGGGAATGAGCAGTTCTTC. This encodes CASSVAGSLGNEQFF.